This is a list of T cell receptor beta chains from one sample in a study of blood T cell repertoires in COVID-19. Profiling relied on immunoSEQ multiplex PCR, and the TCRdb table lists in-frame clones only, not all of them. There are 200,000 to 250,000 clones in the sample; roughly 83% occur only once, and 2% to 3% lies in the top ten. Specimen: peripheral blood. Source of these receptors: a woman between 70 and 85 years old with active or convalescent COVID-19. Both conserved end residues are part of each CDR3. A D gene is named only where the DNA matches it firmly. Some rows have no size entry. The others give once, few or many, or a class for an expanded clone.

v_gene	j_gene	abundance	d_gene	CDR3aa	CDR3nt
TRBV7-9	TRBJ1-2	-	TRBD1	CASSITGARGYTF	TGTGCCAGCAGCATCACAGGGGCCCGGGGCTACACCTTC
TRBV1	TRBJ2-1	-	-	CTSSRSTGGSIHEQFF	TGCACCAGCAGCCGGTCGACAGGGGGTTCTATCCATGAGCAGTTCTTC
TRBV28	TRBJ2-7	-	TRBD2	CASSGLAATGYEQYF	TGTGCCAGCAGTGGACTAGCGGCAACAGGTTACGAGCAGTACTTC
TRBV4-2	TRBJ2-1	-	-	CASSQDRGGAHEQFF	TGTGCCAGCAGCCAAGATAGAGGGGGGGCACATGAGCAGTTCTTC
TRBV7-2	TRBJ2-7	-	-	CASSLTGVRVYEQYF	TGTGCCAGCAGCTTAACAGGCGTCAGAGTCTACGAGCAGTACTTC
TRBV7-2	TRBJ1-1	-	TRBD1	CASSVDRRREAFF	TGTGCCAGCAGCGTGGACAGGCGACGAGAAGCTTTCTTT
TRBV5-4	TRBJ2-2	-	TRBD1	CARSRDRGTGELFF	TGTGCCAGAAGCCGGGACAGGGGAACCGGGGAGCTGTTTTTT
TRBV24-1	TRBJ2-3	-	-	CATSDPGTPSQYF	TGTGCCACCAGTGATCCCGGGACTCCTTCGCAGTATTTT
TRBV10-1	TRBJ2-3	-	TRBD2	CASSIGASGTTDTQYF	TGCGCCAGCAGCATAGGGGCTAGCGGGACCACAGATACGCAGTATTTT
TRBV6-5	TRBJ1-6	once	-	CASSYSGTTNSPLHF	TGTGCCAGCAGTTATTCCGGGACAACTAATTCACCCCTCCACTTT
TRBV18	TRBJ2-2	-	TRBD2	CASSPGTGGLTGELFF	TGTGCCAGCTCACCCGGAACGGGGGGGCTCACCGGGGAGCTGTTTTTT
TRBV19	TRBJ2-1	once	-	CATARFLAYNEQFF	TGTGCCACTGCCAGGTTTTTGGCCTACAATGAGCAGTTCTTC
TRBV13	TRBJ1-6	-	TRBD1	CASSLRAGQGNSPLHF	TGTGCCAGCAGCTTACGCGCGGGACAGGGAAATTCACCCCTCCACTTT
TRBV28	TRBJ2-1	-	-	CASSQMTVYNEQFF	TGTGCCAGCAGTCAAATGACAGTGTACAATGAGCAGTTCTTC
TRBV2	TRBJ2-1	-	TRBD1	CASSYTGGPYNEQFF	TGTGCCAGCAGTTACACAGGGGGCCCCTACAATGAGCAGTTCTTC
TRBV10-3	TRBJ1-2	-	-	CAISDHRENYGYTF	TGTGCCATCAGTGACCACAGGGAGAACTATGGCTACACCTTC
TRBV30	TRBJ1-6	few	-	CAWGPSTGTTGSPLHF	TGTGCCTGGGGGCCCAGTACCGGGACAACGGGTTCACCCCTCCACTTT
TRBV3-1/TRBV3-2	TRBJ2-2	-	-	CASRLQGSTGELFF	TGTGCCAGCAGATTACAGGGTTCCACCGGGGAGCTGTTTTTT
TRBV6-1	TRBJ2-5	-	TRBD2	CASSEGRGLQETQYF	TGTGCCAGCAGTGAGGGGAGGGGTCTGCAAGAGACCCAGTACTTC
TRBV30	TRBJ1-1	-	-	CAWSDGQPDTEAFF	TGTGCCTGGAGTGACGGACAGCCTGACACTGAAGCTTTCTTT
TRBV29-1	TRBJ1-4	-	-	CSVEGGYNEKLFF	TGCAGCGTTGAAGGCGGATATAATGAAAAACTGTTTTTT
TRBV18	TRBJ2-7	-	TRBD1	CASSSPGQGGRSEQYF	TGTGCCAGCTCGTCCCCGGGACAGGGGGGTAGGAGCGAGCAGTACTTC
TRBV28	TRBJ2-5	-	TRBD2	CASRSGRARETQYF	TGTGCCAGCAGGAGCGGGAGGGCCAGAGAGACCCAGTACTTC
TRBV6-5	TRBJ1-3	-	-	CASSREGASGNTIYF	TGTGCCAGCAGTCGCGAAGGGGCCTCTGGAAACACCATATATTTT
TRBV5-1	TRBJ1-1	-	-	CASSLAQANTEAFF	TGCGCCAGCAGCTTGGCGCAGGCGAACACTGAAGCTTTCTTT
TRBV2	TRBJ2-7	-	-	CASSLMPPYEQYF	TGTGCCAGCAGTCTAATGCCCCCCTACGAGCAGTACTTC
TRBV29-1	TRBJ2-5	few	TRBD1	CSVDVGQAQGETQYF	TGCAGCGTAGACGTGGGACAGGCCCAAGGAGAGACCCAGTACTTC
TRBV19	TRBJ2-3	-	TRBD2	CASTTGGDTQYF	TGTGCCAGTACCACGGGGGGGGATACGCAGTATTTT
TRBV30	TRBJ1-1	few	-	CAWILVGGGNTEAFF	TGTGCCTGGATATTAGTAGGCGGGGGGAACACTGAAGCTTTCTTT
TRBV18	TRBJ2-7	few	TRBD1	CASRRGQDSYEQYF	TGTGCCAGCCGCCGAGGACAGGACTCCTACGAGCAGTACTTC
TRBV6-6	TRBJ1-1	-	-	CASSSGIGTEAFF	TGTGCCAGCAGTTCAGGGATCGGCACTGAAGCTTTCTTT
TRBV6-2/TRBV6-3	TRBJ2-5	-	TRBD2	CASSSERDVQETQYF	TGTGCCAGCAGTTCTGAGCGGGACGTCCAAGAGACCCAGTACTTC
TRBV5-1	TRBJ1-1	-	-	CASSLSGEDTEAFF	TGCGCCAGCAGCCTCTCTGGGGAGGACACTGAAGCTTTCTTT
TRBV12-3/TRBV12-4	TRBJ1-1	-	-	CASSPTTDTEAFF	TGTGCCAGCAGTCCTACCACGGACACTGAAGCTTTCTTT
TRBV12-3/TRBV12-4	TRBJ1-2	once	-	CASSLDRDYGYTF	TGTGCCAGCAGTTTAGACAGGGACTATGGCTACACCTTC
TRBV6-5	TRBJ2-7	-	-	CASSRDRVGGYEQYF	TGTGCCAGCAGTCGCGACAGGGTTGGGGGGTACGAGCAGTACTTC
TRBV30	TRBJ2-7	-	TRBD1	CAWSSSTGDEQYF	TGTGCCTGGAGTTCTTCGACAGGGGACGAGCAGTACTTC
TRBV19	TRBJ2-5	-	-	CASSTVEETQYF	TGTGCCAGTAGTACTGTGGAGGAGACCCAGTACTTC
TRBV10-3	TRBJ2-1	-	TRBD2	CAIRIAGGPRDEQFF	TGTGCCATCAGGATAGCGGGAGGGCCTCGGGATGAGCAGTTCTTC
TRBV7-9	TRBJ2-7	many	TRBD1	CASSRDRGIDEQYF	TGTGCCAGCAGTCGGGACAGGGGAATCGACGAGCAGTACTTC
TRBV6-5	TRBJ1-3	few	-	CASSEGTYSGNTIYF	TGTGCCAGCTCAGAGGGGACTTACTCTGGAAACACCATATATTTT
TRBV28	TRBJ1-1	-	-	CASTSSANTEAFF	TGTGCCAGCACCTCCAGTGCGAACACTGAAGCTTTCTTT
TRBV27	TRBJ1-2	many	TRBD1	CASSLTIRDRGVRTF	TGTGCCAGCAGTCTGACCATAAGGGACAGGGGGGTTCGGACCTTC
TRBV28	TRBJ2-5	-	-	CASSQAGGSQRTQYF	TGTGCCAGCAGCCAAGCTGGAGGCTCCCAACGGACCCAGTACTTC
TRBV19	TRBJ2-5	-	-	CASSIMGRGPQETQYF	TGTGCCAGTAGTATTATGGGCAGGGGACCCCAAGAGACCCAGTACTTC